These 25 T cell receptor beta chains share one sample of origin, sequenced in a study of OX40 agonist ivuxolimab in advanced cancers. Libraries were prepared by immunoSEQ multiplex PCR; TCRdb keeps only in-frame clonotypes and omits some of them. The sample holds 55,000 to 75,000 clones; approximately 87% are singletons and the top ten take more than 0.35%. The starting material was CD4+ or CD8+ T cells sorted from blood, obtained in a trial of the OX40 agonist ivuxolimab. The receptors were gathered from an adult with an advanced solid tumor such as melanoma, head and neck, liver or kidney cancer.

The gene calls are TRBV7-2 and TRBJ1-2; 10 nucleotides align to TRBD1. The CDR3 has 16 residues. Germline CDR1 and CDR2: SGHTA and FQGNSA. With 4 bases clipped from V and 0 bases from J, the junction kept 5 bases outside the gene matches. This CDR3 is CASSSGTGASNYGYTF. Here the CDR3 DNA reads TGTGCCAGCAGCTCAGGGACAGGGGCTTCTAACTATGGCTACACCTTC.

This chain links TRBV4-1 with TRBJ2-7; no clear D gene. This CDR3 is built from 15 residues. Germline CDR1 reads MGHRA; CDR2 reads YSYEKL. The germline V and J ends were trimmed by 1 base and 6 bases, with 16 bases remaining between them. The CDR3, as DNA: TGCGCCAGCAGCCAAGGCGGCAAAGGGCGAGGCGAGCAGTACTTC. Translating gives CASSQGGKGRGEQYF.

This chain connects TRBV6-5 to TRBJ1-5; 8 bases map to TRBD1. The V gene's germline CDR1 is MNHEY and CDR2 SVGAGI. Trimming took 4 bases from V and 4 from J; bases not matched to a gene: 3. The CDR3 runs 14 residues. The CDR3 loop is CASSLTGANQPQHF. CDR3 DNA sequence: TGTGCCAGCAGTTTGACAGGGGCAAATCAGCCCCAGCATTTT.

The V gene is TRBV9, the J gene TRBJ1-5, with D possibly matching TRBD1 (5 bases). Germline V lookup: CDR1 SGDLS, CDR2 YYNGEE. The ends were cut back, 0 bases at V and 1 base at J, with 8 bases in the middle. The CDR3 covers 15 residues. For the CDR3, the DNA is TGTGCCAGCAGCGTAGGTGAGGGGAGCAATCAGCCCCAGCATTTT. This gives the protein CASSVGEGSNQPQHF.

This rearrangement joins TRBV6-5 to TRBJ1-1; D not certain. Germline assignment: CDR1 MNHEY and CDR2 SVGAGI. This CDR3 is 11 amino acids long. With 7 bases removed from V and 8 bases from J, the gap between germline ends came to 11 bases. The CDR3 DNA sequence: TGTGCCAGCATGGATGCAGTCGAAGCTTTCTTT. Its translation: CASMDAVEAFF.

This chain joins TRBV19 and TRBJ1-5; 9 bases align to TRBD1. The V segment lost 4 bases and the J segment 7 bases; nucleotides outside the gene matches: 8. The germline V gene encodes CDR1 LNHDA and CDR2 SQIVND (reference sequence). The length of the CDR3 is 15 residues. CDR3 DNA sequence: TGTGCCAGTAGTAGGGGGGGACAGGGATTGCAGCCCCAGCATTTT. Amino acids: CASSRGGQGLQPQHF.

This chain joins TRBV6-6 and TRBJ2-1; D possibly corresponds to TRBD1 (5 bases). V was shortened by 7 bases and J by 0 bases, with 13 bases between the two germline ends. Per germline, CDR1 MNHNY and CDR2 SVGAGI (reference sequence). This CDR3 comprises 15 residues. The CDR3 DNA reads TGTGCCAGCACTAGGACACTGAGCTCCTACAATGAGCAGTTCTTC. Protein sequence: CASTRTLSSYNEQFF.

Written as DNA, the CDR3 is TGCGCCAGCATTTCGCGCCGGGACAGGGGGACCGGGGAGCTGTTTTTT. This codes for CASISRRDRGTGELFF. The chain has TRBV10-2 and TRBJ2-2; the match to TRBD1 covers 11 bases. This CDR3 has 16 residues. Trimming cost V 7 bases and J 5 bases; bases outside gene matches: 9. Germline-derived CDR1 and CDR2 are WSHSY and SAAADI.

The chain couples TRBV7-8 to TRBJ2-7, with D maybe TRBD2 (6 bases). The germline gives CDR1 SGHVS, CDR2 FQNEAQ. The CDR3 contains 14 residues. V was shortened by 5 bases and J by 6 bases, with 17 bases between the two germline ends. The CDR3 DNA reads TGTGCCAGCAGCCCCCGGAGGGTCCCCTCCGAGCAGTACTTC. This sequence encodes CASSPRRVPSEQYF.

In its sample, this clone was seen once. CDR3 DNA: TGCGCCAGCAGCCAAGGATCAGGGCAGAGCAATCAGCCCCAGCATTTT. It is translated as CASSQGSGQSNQPQHF. This rearrangement joins TRBV4-1 to TRBJ1-5; maybe TRBD1 (5 bases). The germline V and J ends were trimmed by 1 base and 1 base, with 11 bases remaining between them. Germline V lookup: CDR1 MGHRA, CDR2 YSYEKL. The CDR3 extends over 16 amino acids.

The chain has TRBV5-1 and TRBJ2-7; D not certain. Trimming removed 0 bases from V and 1 base from J, with 14 bases in between. The CDR3 runs 16 residues. CDR1 is SGHRS and CDR2 is YFSETQ in the germline V gene. The CDR3 here is CASSLERNKLSYEQYF. The CDR3, as DNA: TGCGCCAGCAGCTTGGAACGGAACAAGCTTTCCTACGAGCAGTACTTC. Full variable domain (outside the CDR3, taken from reference TRBV5-1 and TRBJ2-7): KAGVTQTPRYLIKTRGQQVTLSCSPISGHRSVSWYQQTPGQGLQFLFEYFSETQRNKGNFPGRFSGRQFSNSRSEMNVSTLELGDSALYLCASSLERNKLSYEQYFGPGTRLTVT.

In its sample, this clone was seen once. The genes are TRBV6-1 and TRBJ1-2, with a weak D call TRBD1 (6 bases). The ends were cut back, 5 bases at V and 7 bases at J, with 11 bases in the middle. The germline V gene has CDR1 MNHNS and CDR2 SASEGT. The CDR3 has 12 amino acids. This CDR3 reads CASSNGGLGYTF. The DNA of the CDR3 is TGTGCCAGCAGTAACGGGGGCCTTGGCTACACCTTC.

This clone was detected only a few times. The rearrangement uses TRBV19 and TRBJ2-2, with 9 bases lining up with TRBD2. Trimming took 3 bases from V and 3 from J; bases not matched to a gene: 17. This CDR3 is 20 amino acids long. CDR1 and CDR2 (germline): LNHDA, SQIVND (reference sequence). CDR3 sequence: CASSMRGLGLTSGHTGELFF. The CDR3 DNA is TGTGCCAGTAGTATGCGGGGATTGGGGTTGACTAGCGGCCACACCGGGGAGCTGTTTTTT.

This clone was found once. The chain combines TRBV5-4 with TRBJ2-5; 9 nucleotides line up with TRBD2. Germline V lookup: CDR1 SGHNT, CDR2 YYREEE (reference sequence). Trimming cost V 4 bases and J 1 base; bases outside gene matches: 8. This CDR3 region has 16 residues. CDR3 loop: CASSPGGAGGQETQYF. CDR3 in DNA: TGTGCCAGCAGCCCCGGTGGAGCGGGGGGCCAAGAGACCCAGTACTTC.

This clone occurred once. The chain has TRBV25-1 and TRBJ2-7, with D hard to call. CDR3 length: 17 residues. Germline-derived CDR1 and CDR2 are MGHDK and SYGVNS. V gave up 4 bases and J gave up 0 bases, with 19 bases separating them. The CDR3 loop is CASSVARTDRSSYEQYF. In DNA form, the CDR3 reads TGTGCCAGCAGTGTCGCTCGGACCGATAGGAGCTCCTACGAGCAGTACTTC.

The gene calls are TRBV19 and TRBJ2-1; TRBD2 agrees at 12 bases. CDR1 is LNHDA and CDR2 is SQIVND in the germline V gene (reference sequence). The CDR3 is made up of 16 amino acids. Losses at the gene ends were 6 bases for V and 4 bases for J; bases not matched to a gene: 7. CDR3: CASSQILAGGYNEQFF. CDR3 sequence (DNA): TGTGCCAGTAGCCAAATACTAGCGGGAGGTTACAATGAGCAGTTCTTC. The whole variable domain, remainder taken from reference TRBV19 and TRBJ2-1, is DGGITQSPKYLFRKEGQNVTLSCEQNLNHDAMYWYRQDPGQGLRLIYYSQIVNDFQKGDIAEGYSVSREKKESFPLTVTSAQKNPTAFYLCASSQILAGGYNEQFFGPGTRLTVL.

The chain is built from TRBV27 and TRBJ2-6; D remains ambiguous. The CDR3 consists of 17 residues. V lost 6 bases and J lost 0, with 15 bases in between. CDR1 is MNHEY and CDR2 is SMNVEV in the germline V gene (reference sequence). The CDR3 bases are TGTGCCAGCAGCCCAGCTCGGACCAACTCTGGGGCCAACGTCCTGACTTTC. Amino acids: CASSPARTNSGANVLTF.

V gene TRBV2 combines with J gene TRBJ1-2; 8 nucleotides align to TRBD1. The CDR3 covers 14 residues. Germline lookup yields CDR1 SNHLY and CDR2 FYNNEI. The junction had 8 bases not matched to a gene; V was cut back by 3 bases and J by 8 bases. The CDR3 DNA reads TGTGCCAGCAGTGAGGGTCAGGGGGCGCGAGGCTACACCTTC. Translated: CASSEGQGARGYTF.

The chain joins TRBV5-6 to TRBJ2-1; no clear D. Trimming took off 4 bases at V and 10 bases at J, with 21 bases between the two ends. The CDR3 totals 15 residues. The germline V gene has CDR1 SGHDT and CDR2 YYEEEE. The CDR3 here is CASSPYHGQPGEQFF. CDR3 nucleotide sequence: TGTGCCAGCAGCCCTTATCACGGCCAGCCGGGCGAGCAGTTCTTC.

V and J are TRBV6-5 and TRBJ2-1; perhaps TRBD1 as D (6 bases). This CDR3 has 14 amino acids. CDR1 is MNHEY, CDR2 SVGAGI, per germline. Trimming stripped 6 bases from V and 5 bases from J, with 14 bases between. CDR3 nucleotide sequence: TGTGCCAGCAGGAAGACAGGACTGAACAATGAGCAGTTCTTC. Translating gives CASRKTGLNNEQFF.

The V and J genes are TRBV9 and TRBJ2-5; D is possibly TRBD1 (5 bases). Germline CDR1 is SGDLS and CDR2 is YYNGEE. Trimming left V 0 bases short and J 5 bases short, with 8 bases between. CDR3 length: 13 residues. CDR3 region: CASSVGGAETQYF. The CDR3 nucleotides read TGTGCCAGCAGCGTAGGGGGCGCGGAGACCCAGTACTTC.

This chain links TRBV2 with TRBJ2-5, with 11 bases fitting TRBD2. Germline lookup yields CDR1 SNHLY and CDR2 FYNNEI. This CDR3 has 16 amino acids. The ends lost 6 bases at V and 3 bases at J; junction bases unmatched: 9. CDR3 nucleotides: TGTGCCAGCAGCCCCGCGATTAGCGGGGGGGAAGAGACCCAGTACTTC. As protein: CASSPAISGGEETQYF.

This chain joins TRBV23-1 and TRBJ2-3; 8 bases line up with TRBD1. TRBV23-1 is annotated as an ORF whose role is uncertain. This CDR3 is 14 amino acids long. V gave up 6 bases and J gave up 6 bases; unmatched junction bases: 8. The CDR3 sequence: CASSQKNRGDTQYF. The DNA of the CDR3 is TGCGCCAGCAGCCAGAAAAACAGGGGGGATACGCAGTATTTT.

The V gene is TRBV18, the J gene TRBJ2-7; tentatively, D is TRBD1 (6 bases). The CDR3 is made up of 19 amino acids. Deletions cut 1 base from V and 3 bases from J, with 25 bases between. Germline loops: CDR1 KGHSH, CDR2 LQKENI. The CDR3 DNA follows: TGTGCCAGCTCACCACTCAACAGGGAAGGACCACAGACAAACTACGAGCAGTACTTC. It codes for CASSPLNREGPQTNYEQYF. Based on the CDR3 plus reference TRBV18 and TRBJ2-7, the full variable domain is NAGVMQNPRHLVRRRGQEARLRCSPMKGHSHVYWYRQLPEEGLKFMVYLQKENIIDESGMPKERFSAEFPKEGPSILRIQQVVRGDSAAYFCASSPLNREGPQTNYEQYFGPGTRLTVT.

This sequence joins TRBV18 and TRBJ2-3, with D hard to call. Trimming shortened V by 4 bases and J by 8 bases, and 16 bases separated the two germline ends. Per germline, CDR1 KGHSH and CDR2 LQKENI. The CDR3 sequence is 14 residues long. CDR3 sequence (DNA): TGTGCCAGCTCACGCCTGGACCCTATTGCTACGCAGTATTTT. Translated, it gives CASSRLDPIATQYF.